The rows below give T cell receptor beta chains drawn from one sample of a study of cytomegalovirus exposure and HLA in healthy donors. Some clones are missing from TCRdb's copy, which holds only in-frame ones; the method was immunoSEQ multiplex PCR. The repertoire holds 200,000 or so clones, with 75% to 80% as singletons. The sequenced sample consisted of PBMCs. The origin of the receptors is a woman aged 25 to 39 in good health and CMV-seropositive. Each CDR3 is given with its conserved first and last residue. The D gene is left open where the match is weak. Clone size, where shown, is once, few, many, or a class for clones that have expanded.

D,size,J,V,DNA,CDR3
-,-,TRBJ2-3,TRBV5-5,TGTGCCAGCACCAACCCCGCGGATACGCAGTATTTT,CASTNPADTQYF
TRBD2,-,TRBJ2-7,TRBV9,TGTGCCAGCAGCGCCGTTACTAGCGGGAGGGCCGGCGAGCAGTACTTC,CASSAVTSGRAGEQYF
-,-,TRBJ1-1,TRBV20-1,TGCAGTGCCACCGAGGCTGAAGCTTTCTTT,CSATEAEAFF
-,-,TRBJ2-4,TRBV7-9,TGTGCCAGCAGCCCCGGGCCAGGAGGTGCCAAAAACATTCAGTACTTC,CASSPGPGGAKNIQYF
-,many,TRBJ1-2,TRBV6-5,TGTGCCAGCAGTTACTCGACAGAGATGGGACATTATGGCTACACCTTC,CASSYSTEMGHYGYTF
TRBD1,few,TRBJ2-5,TRBV19,TGTGCCAGTTCGACCGGGACAGGGAATTTGCAAGAGACCCAGTACTTC,CASSTGTGNLQETQYF
-,-,TRBJ1-2,TRBV6-1,TGTGCCAGCGTGCCCGGCAGACAACCTTATGGCTACACCTTC,CASVPGRQPYGYTF
-,-,TRBJ1-5,TRBV10-1,TGCGCCAGCAGTGCCGGAGGCGGTCAGCCCCAGCATTTT,CASSAGGGQPQHF
-,-,TRBJ1-1,TRBV7-9,TGTGCCAGCAGCTTATCCCAGATGAACACTGAAGCTTTCTTT,CASSLSQMNTEAFF
TRBD2,-,TRBJ2-7,TRBV2,TGTGCCAGCAGTGCCGGCGGGAGTAGGTACGAGCAGTACTTC,CASSAGGSRYEQYF
TRBD2,-,TRBJ2-5,TRBV13,TGTGCCAGCAGCTCAGCCGGGACTAGAATCTCGGAGCAGTACTTC,CASSSAGTRISEQYF